A single T cell receptor (beta chain) is shown here with its context. No antigen is known for it. The sample holds no much larger clone one base away, and base qualities are not on file. The sample originates from a study of T cell changes during pregnancy in multiple sclerosis (dated by TCRdb to the late 2010s). With regard to the full study: The study looked at changes in the T cell repertoire across pregnancy in women with multiple sclerosis.

Libraries were made using the immunoSEQ multiplex PCR assay. TCRdb obtained this table from immuneACCESS and retained in-frame rearrangements with V and J assigned. These tables miss some clones; where compared with another copy, unresolved V genes account for less than half of the shortfall, and the remainder is unexplained. This sample is represented by tens of thousands of clones; roughly nine tenths of them were singletons. The ten most abundant clones make up about 1.4% of the sample. Per the germline V gene, MDHEN is the CDR1 and SYDVKM is the CDR2. From cysteine to phenylalanine, the CDR3 is 16 amino acids long. Only the CDR3 DNA stays, 48 bases, in frame from base 1. Trimming takes 3 bases from V and 0 bases from J, and the germline ends sit 9 bases apart.

This receptor chain uses TRBV28 and TRBJ2-6, with TRBD1 perhaps the D gene, on 5 matching bases. The TCR sequence derives from a female donor in good health, enrolled as a control in a pregnancy study. Sequenced here: peripheral blood, sampled in the second trimester of pregnancy. The nucleotides read TGTGCCAGCAGTTTGCAGGGCCTCTCTGGGGCCAACGTCCTGACTTTC. This yields the protein CASSLQGLSGANVLTF.